Presented here are 2 T cell receptor beta chains from one specimen sequenced in a study of blood T cell repertoires in COVID-19. The data were produced by immunoSEQ multiplex PCR, yet TCRdb's version contains in-frame clones alone and is incomplete. The table shows about 380,000 clones, with around 84% occurring only once. The sample comprised peripheral blood. Receptor source: a human donor with acute or convalescent COVID-19. The donor label of this sample is uncertain.

The rearrangement joins TRBV5-1 to TRBJ2-5; D perhaps matches TRBD1 (5 bases). Germline CDR1 reads SGHRS; CDR2 reads YFSETQ. V lost 0 bases to trimming and J lost 1 base, with 10 bases between them. This CDR3 is 15 amino acids long. CDR3 sequence (DNA): TGCGCCAGCAGCTTGGGACAGAGTCCCCAAGAGACCCAGTACTTC. This codes for CASSLGQSPQETQYF.

The V gene is TRBV28, the J gene TRBJ1-3; possible D gene TRBD1, 6 bases. CDR1 MDHEN and CDR2 SYDVKM come from the germline V gene. This CDR3 is 15 amino acids long. V was shortened by 4 bases and J by 3 bases, with 13 bases between the two germline ends. The CDR3 loop reads CASSSPTGNGNTIYF. As DNA, the CDR3 is TGTGCCAGCAGTTCCCCAACAGGGAATGGAAACACCATATATTTT.